This T cell receptor (beta chain) came from a study of CD8+CD57+ T cells in acquired aplastic anemia. Broader study findings: Researchers reported that CD8+ Simpson's diversity was not significantly different in patients versus controls. Patients had fewer than 35 CD8+ CDR3 sequences in common with controls (the shared set).

Trimming removed 0 bases at V and 2 bases at J, with 14 bases between. Germline V CDR1 and CDR2: LNHNV, YYDKDF (reference sequence). The CDR3 length is 16 residues. TCR beta VDJ and CDR3 were profiled, and genomic DNA was the template. One entry per CDR3 protein, called by TCRdb with MiXCR from the reads. The repertoire includes 250,000 or so distinct CDR3 sequences, around half of them detected once, and about 8.3% sits in the top ten. Individuals selected for sequencing had exhibited CD8+CD57+ cell expansion on flow cytometry. The diagnosis in all patients was severe acquired aplastic anemia. At blood sampling, none of the patients had yet received therapy. A note on this clonotype: Antigen specificity is unknown.

The chain joins TRBV15 to TRBJ2-7; tentative D call: TRBD1 (6 bases). Source material: sorted CD4+, CD8+, or CD8+CD57+ T cells (not recorded which) from PBMCs. This TCR was sampled from a human donor with aplastic anemia. The CDR3 DNA reads as TGTGCCACCAGCAGAGATTTGGGGGCTTTAACCTACGAGCAGTACTTC. It specifies CATSRDLGALTYEQYF. The variable domain in full, completed from reference TRBV15 and TRBJ2-7, reads DAMVIQNPRYQVTQFGKPVTLSCSQTLNHNVMYWYQQKSSQAPKLLFHYYDKDFNNEADTPDNFQSRRPNTSFCFLDIRSPGLGDTAMYLCATSRDLGALTYEQYFGPGTRLTVT.